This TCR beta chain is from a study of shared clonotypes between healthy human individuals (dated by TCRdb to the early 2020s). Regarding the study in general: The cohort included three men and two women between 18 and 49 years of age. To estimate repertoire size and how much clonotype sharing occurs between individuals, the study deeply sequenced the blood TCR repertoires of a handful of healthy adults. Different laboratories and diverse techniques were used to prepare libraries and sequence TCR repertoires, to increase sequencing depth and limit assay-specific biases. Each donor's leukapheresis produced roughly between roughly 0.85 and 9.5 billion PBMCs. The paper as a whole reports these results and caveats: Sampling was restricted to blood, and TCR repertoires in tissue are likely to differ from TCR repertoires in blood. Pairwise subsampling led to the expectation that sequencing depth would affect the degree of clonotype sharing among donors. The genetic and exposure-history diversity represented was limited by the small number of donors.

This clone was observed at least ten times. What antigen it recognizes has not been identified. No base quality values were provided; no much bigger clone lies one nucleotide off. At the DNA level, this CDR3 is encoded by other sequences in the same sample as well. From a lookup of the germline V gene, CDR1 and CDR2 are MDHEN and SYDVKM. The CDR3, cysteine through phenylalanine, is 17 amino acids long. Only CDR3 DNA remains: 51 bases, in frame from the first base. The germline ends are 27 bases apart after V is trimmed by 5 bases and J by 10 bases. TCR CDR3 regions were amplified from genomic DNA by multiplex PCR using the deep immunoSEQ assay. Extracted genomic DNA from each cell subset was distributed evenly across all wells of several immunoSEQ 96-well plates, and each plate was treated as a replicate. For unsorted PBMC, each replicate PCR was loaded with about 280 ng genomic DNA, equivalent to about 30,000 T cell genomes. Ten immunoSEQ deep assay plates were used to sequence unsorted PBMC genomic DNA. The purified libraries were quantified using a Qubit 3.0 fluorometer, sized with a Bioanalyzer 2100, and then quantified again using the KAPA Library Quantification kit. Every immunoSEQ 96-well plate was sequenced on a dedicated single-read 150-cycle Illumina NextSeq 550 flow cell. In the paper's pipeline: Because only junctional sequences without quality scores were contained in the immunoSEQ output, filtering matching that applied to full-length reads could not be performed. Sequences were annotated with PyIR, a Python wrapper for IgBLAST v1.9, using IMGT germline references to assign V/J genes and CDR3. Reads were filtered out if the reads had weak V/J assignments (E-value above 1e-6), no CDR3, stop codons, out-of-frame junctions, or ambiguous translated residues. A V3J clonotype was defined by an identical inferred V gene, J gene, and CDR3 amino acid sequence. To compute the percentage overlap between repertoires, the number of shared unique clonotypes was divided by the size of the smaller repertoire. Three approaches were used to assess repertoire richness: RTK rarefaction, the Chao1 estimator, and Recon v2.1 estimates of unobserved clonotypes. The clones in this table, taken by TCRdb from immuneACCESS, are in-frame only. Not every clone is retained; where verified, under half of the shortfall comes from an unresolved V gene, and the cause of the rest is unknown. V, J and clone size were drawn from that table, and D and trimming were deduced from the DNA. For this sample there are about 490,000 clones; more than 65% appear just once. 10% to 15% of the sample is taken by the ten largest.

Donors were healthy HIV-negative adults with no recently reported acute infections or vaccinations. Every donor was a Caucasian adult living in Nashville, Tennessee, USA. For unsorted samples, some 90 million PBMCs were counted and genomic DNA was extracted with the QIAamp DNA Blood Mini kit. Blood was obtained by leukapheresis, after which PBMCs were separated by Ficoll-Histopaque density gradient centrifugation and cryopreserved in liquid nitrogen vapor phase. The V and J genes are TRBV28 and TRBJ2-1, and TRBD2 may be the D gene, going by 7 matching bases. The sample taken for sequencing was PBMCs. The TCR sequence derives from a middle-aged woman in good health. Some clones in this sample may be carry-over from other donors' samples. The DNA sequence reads TGTGCCAGCAGTATAGGGGGGGCGTCGGGGTCGTCCCTGGAGCAGTTCTTC. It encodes CASSIGGASGSSLEQFF.